This TCR beta chain was sequenced in a study of T cells after yellow fever vaccination. As for this clonotype: Its antigen is still unknown.

V was cut by 4 bases and J by 2 bases, with 18 bases left in between. The CDR3 has 16 amino acids. Germline values: CDR1 MGHRA, CDR2 YSYEKL. Study conclusions and caveats: Abundant bulk-population clonotypes could contaminate the FACS-sorted repertoires. Clonotypes shared by both compartments, CD4 and CD8, made up a small share. Faster peaking, at day 5 versus 15, marked a secondary response that was weaker.

The study made its TCR cDNA through 5'RACE template switching. That step introduced a universal primer site along with UMIs. TCRdb fed the 5' RACE reads into MiXCR, producing one record per CDR3 protein. The table lists 280,000 or so distinct CDR3 sequences, 7.5% to 9% of them singletons, with around 3.4% in the top ten. The specimen was CD4+ T cells sorted from PBMCs, collected 5 days after the yellow fever booster vaccination. The rearrangement joins TRBV4-1 to TRBJ2-7; D remains unclear. The source is a man aged 18 to 35 who received the YFV17D yellow fever vaccine. This CDR3 is CASSPAPMKTTYEQYF. CDR3 DNA: TGCGCCAGCAGCCCAGCCCCGATGAAGACAACCTACGAGCAGTACTTC.